This TCR beta chain comes out of a study of radiotherapy plus CTLA-4 blockade in lung cancer. Some clones are missing from TCRdb's copy, which holds only in-frame ones; the method was immunoSEQ multiplex PCR. The sample lists some 43,000 clones, 82% occurring once. CTLA-4 blockade with ipilimumab, together with focal radiation, was given to patients with chemo-refractory metastatic non-small-cell lung cancer. The length of the CDR3 is 13 residues. V gave up 5 bases and J gave up 4 bases; unmatched junction bases: 6. CDR1 and CDR2 from the germline V gene are GTSNPN and SVGIG (reference sequence). The specimen was peripheral blood, collected from a patient treated with radiotherapy plus ipilimumab. This sequence was found in a human donor with non-small cell lung cancer who had stable disease on radiotherapy plus ipilimumab. The gene calls are TRBV30 and TRBJ2-3, with 7 bases lining up with TRBD2. CDR3 region: CAWHGGGSDTQYF. The CDR3 coding sequence is TGTGCCTGGCATGGGGGGGGATCAGATACGCAGTATTTT. The full variable domain, with the rest looked up from reference TRBV30 and TRBJ2-3, is SQTIHQWPATLVQPVGSPLSLECTVEGTSNPNLYWYRQAAGRGLQLLFYSVGIGQISSEVPQNLSASRPQDRQFILSSKKLLLSDSGFYLCAWHGGGSDTQYFGPGTRLTVL.